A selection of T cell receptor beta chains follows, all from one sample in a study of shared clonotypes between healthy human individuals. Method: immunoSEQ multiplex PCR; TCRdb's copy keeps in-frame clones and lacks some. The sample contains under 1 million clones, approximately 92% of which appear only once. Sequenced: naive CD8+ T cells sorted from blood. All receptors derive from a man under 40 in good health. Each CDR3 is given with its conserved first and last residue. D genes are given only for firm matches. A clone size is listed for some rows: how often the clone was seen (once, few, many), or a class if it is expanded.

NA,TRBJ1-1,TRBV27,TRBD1,CASSWTGNTEAFF,TGTGCCAGCAGTTGGACAGGGAACACTGAAGCTTTCTTT
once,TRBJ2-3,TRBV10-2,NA,CASSDETSTDTQYF,TGCGCCAGCAGTGATGAAACTAGCACAGATACGCAGTATTTT
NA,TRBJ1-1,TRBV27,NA,CASSRIQQGTEAFF,TGTGCCAGCAGCCGCATACAACAGGGCACTGAAGCTTTCTTT
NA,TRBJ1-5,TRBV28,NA,CASTLIRRYSNQPQHF,TGTGCCAGCACCTTAATCCGGAGATATAGCAATCAGCCCCAGCATTTT
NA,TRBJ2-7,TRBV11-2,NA,CASSQNLPQYF,TGTGCCAGCAGCCAAAATCTACCGCAGTACTTC
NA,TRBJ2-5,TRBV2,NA,CASMWRNQETQYF,TGTGCCAGCATGTGGAGGAACCAAGAGACCCAGTACTTC
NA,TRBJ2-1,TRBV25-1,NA,CASGDPRYNEQFF,TGTGCCAGCGGGGACCCACGATACAATGAGCAGTTCTTC
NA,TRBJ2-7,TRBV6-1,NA,CASRIDRLEQYF,TGTGCCAGCAGAATCGACAGACTGGAGCAGTACTTC
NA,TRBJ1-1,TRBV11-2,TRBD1,CASSLGRDRLNTEAFF,TGTGCCAGCAGCTTGGGCCGGGACAGGCTGAACACTGAAGCTTTCTTT
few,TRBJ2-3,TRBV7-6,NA,CASSPGVDRTDTQYF,TGTGCCAGCAGCCCGGGTGTTGACCGCACAGATACGCAGTATTTT
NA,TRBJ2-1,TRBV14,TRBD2,CASSPGLADSNEQFF,TGTGCCAGCAGCCCGGGACTAGCGGACAGCAATGAGCAGTTCTTC
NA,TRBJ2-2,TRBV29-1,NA,CSVTSSSTGELFF,TGCAGCGTCACTAGTTCGAGCACCGGGGAGCTGTTTTTT
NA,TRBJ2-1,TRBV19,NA,CASSIGSASNEQFF,TGTGCCAGTAGTATAGGTAGCGCGTCCAATGAGCAGTTCTTC
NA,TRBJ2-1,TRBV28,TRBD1,CASSSRTGGNEQFF,TGTGCCAGCAGTTCTAGGACAGGGGGGAATGAGCAGTTCTTC
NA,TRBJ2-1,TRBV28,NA,CASSLEERDNGNEQFF,TGTGCCAGCAGTTTAGAGGAGCGAGACAATGGGAATGAGCAGTTCTTC
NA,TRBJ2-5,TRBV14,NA,CASSQDMRIVGEETQYF,TGTGCCAGCAGCCAAGATATGAGGATCGTAGGGGAGGAGACCCAGTACTTC
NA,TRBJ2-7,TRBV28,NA,CASSHPFVTGSYEQYF,TGTGCCAGCAGTCACCCTTTTGTGACCGGCTCCTACGAGCAGTACTTC
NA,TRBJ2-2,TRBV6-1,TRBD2,CASSANERGTGELFF,TGTGCCAGCAGTGCTAACGAGCGGGGCACCGGGGAGCTGTTTTTT
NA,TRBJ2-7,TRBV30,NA,CAWSLGIDYEQYF,TGTGCCTGGAGTTTGGGTATTGACTACGAGCAGTACTTC
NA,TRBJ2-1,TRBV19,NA,CASSIVGVAGEQFF,TGTGCCAGTAGTATTGTCGGGGTAGCTGGTGAGCAGTTCTTC